These 26 T cell receptor beta chains share one sample of origin, sequenced in a study of regulatory T cells in long-lasting Graves disease. Arm-PCR of CDR3 regions and iRepertoire HTBI primers were the basis on which TCR beta libraries were built. A single record per CDR3 protein comes from TCRdb applying MiXCR to the multiplex PCR reads. Here the sample spans fewer than 650,000 distinct CDR3 sequences, roughly 16% being singletons. This sample's time point: newly diagnosed GD, antithyroid drugs for less than 3 months. PBMCs were the source of the RNA used for TCR sequencing. These same records also appear under a second study, on T cells in Graves' hyperthyroidism and ophthalmopathy.

Here the sequenced sample was peripheral blood mononuclear cells (PBMCs), taken at new diagnosis, from a patient treated with antithyroid drugs. The receptor source for this set is a woman in her twenties or thirties with Graves disease.

Remarks on this clonotype: A much larger clone differs from this one at a single base, so this may be a read error. The chain has TRBV6-1 and TRBJ2-1; no firm D call. Trimming removed 4 bases at V and 7 bases at J, with 5 bases between. This CDR3 contains 11 residues. The germline CDR1 and CDR2 sequences are MNHNS and SASEGT. Written as DNA, the CDR3 is TGTGCCAGCAGTGTAAGGAATGAGCAGTTCTTC. Its protein product is CASSVRNEQFF.

At least ten counts were recorded for this clonotype. The rearrangement uses TRBV28 and TRBJ1-5; TRBD1 agrees at 7 bases. J was trimmed by 2 bases and V by 4 bases; bases with no gene match: 8. Germline V lookup: CDR1 MDHEN, CDR2 SYDVKM. The CDR3 extends over 16 amino acids. The CDR3 loop is CASSSSNRGGNQPQHF. The DNA for the CDR3 is TGTGCCAGCAGTTCCTCTAACAGGGGTGGCAATCAGCCCCAGCATTTT.

This rearrangement joins TRBV5-5 to TRBJ1-3, with a weak D call TRBD1 (5 bases). Trimming removed 7 bases from V and 3 bases from J, with 20 bases in between. This CDR3 contains 16 residues. From germline, CDR1 is SGHKS and CDR2 YYEKEE (reference sequence). The CDR3 loop reads CASVQHGASFGNTIYF. In DNA, the CDR3 is TGTGCCAGCGTACAACACGGGGCTAGTTTTGGAAACACCATATATTTT.

This chain connects TRBV6-1 to TRBJ1-5; 10 nucleotides agree with TRBD1. CDR3 length equals 16 residues. CDR1 MNHNS and CDR2 SASEGT come from the germline V gene. Losses at the gene ends were 5 bases for V and 2 bases for J; bases not matched to a gene: 6. CDR3 nucleotides: TGTGCCAGCAGTAGACAGGGGGCGCCGGGCAATCAGCCCCAGCATTTT. Protein sequence: CASSRQGAPGNQPQHF.

This clonotype was observed a few times. The V call is TRBV5-1, the J call TRBJ2-7; a possible D gene is TRBD2 (5 bases). Germline CDR1 is SGHRS and CDR2 is YFSETQ. Trimming shortened V by 4 bases and J by 2 bases, and 13 bases separated the two germline ends. The CDR3 has 14 amino acids. The CDR3, as DNA: TGCGCCAGCAGCATAAACCGGGAAACCTACGAGCAGTACTTC. This encodes CASSINRETYEQYF.

In its sample, this clonotype was seen a few times. This sequence joins TRBV11-3 and TRBJ1-5; D not certain. V was trimmed by 1 base and J by 6 bases, leaving 13 bases between them. CDR1 is SGHNT, CDR2 YENEEA, per germline. The CDR3 is 15 residues long. Here the CDR3 DNA reads TGTGCCAGCAGCTTAGCGCAGGCAGGTAGTCAGCCCCAGCATTTT. Translating gives CASSLAQAGSQPQHF.

V gene TRBV3-1 combines with J gene TRBJ2-5; D possibly corresponds to TRBD2 (6 bases). Germline CDR1 reads LGHDT; CDR2 reads YNNKEL (reference sequence). The CDR3 is 13 amino acids. The germline V and J ends were trimmed by 7 bases and 1 base, with 10 bases remaining between them. The CDR3 region is CASKRLVQETQYF. For the CDR3, the DNA is TGTGCCAGCAAACGACTAGTCCAAGAGACCCAGTACTTC.

This clonotype was counted many times. This chain uses TRBV6-6 with TRBJ2-1, with TRBD1 identical over 8 bases. The germline gives CDR1 MNHNY, CDR2 SVGAGI (reference sequence). Germline trimming cut 0 bases from V and 4 bases from J; bases unmatched to any gene: 2. There are 15 residues in the CDR3. The CDR3 here is CASSYSDRVYNEQFF. Written as DNA, the CDR3 is TGTGCCAGCAGTTACTCGGACAGGGTGTACAATGAGCAGTTCTTC.

As for this clonotype: A read error may explain this, as a much larger clone is one base away. The J gene is TRBJ1-5, the V gene TRBV2; TRBD1 matches at 7 bases. This CDR3 region has 14 residues. Germline V gene data show CDR1 as SNHLY and CDR2 as FYNNEI. In nucleotides, the CDR3 is TGTGCCGGCAGCGGCCAGGGGGGGTATCAGCCCCAGCATTTT. It encodes CAGSGQGGYQPQHF.

The rearrangement links TRBV18 to TRBJ2-7; a weak D match, TRBD1 (6 bases). The CDR3 sequence is 13 residues long. From germline, CDR1 is KGHSH and CDR2 LQKENI. V was pared by 2 bases and J by 7 bases, with 12 bases between. CDR3 DNA: TGTGCCAGCTCACCATCCGTTAGGGGGGAGCAGTACTTC. Protein: CASSPSVRGEQYF.

In its sample, this clonotype was seen many times. The V call is TRBV20-1, the J call TRBJ1-3; D unclear. V dropped 5 bases and J dropped 3 bases, with 11 bases sitting between them. Per the germline V gene, CDR1 is DFQATT and CDR2 is SNEGSKA (reference sequence). The CDR3 runs to 13 residues. The CDR3 sequence: CSASDGHGNTIYF. The CDR3 region has the DNA TGCAGTGCTTCGGATGGGCATGGAAACACCATATATTTT.

This clonotype was counted many times. The gene calls are TRBV11-2 and TRBJ2-3, with 14 bases identical to TRBD2. The CDR3 totals 15 residues. The V gene's germline CDR1 is SGHAT and CDR2 FQNNGV. With V trimmed by 5 bases and J by 9 bases, 7 bases remained unmatched. The CDR3 is CASSGTSGSTQTQYF. CDR3 DNA sequence: TGTGCCAGCAGCGGGACTAGCGGGAGTACCCAAACGCAGTATTTT.

In this sample, this clonotype turned up many times. The chain couples TRBV2 to TRBJ2-5; D is unclear. Germline CDR1 reads SNHLY; CDR2 reads FYNNEI. This CDR3 has 14 amino acids. V lost 7 bases, J lost 2 bases, and 14 bases lay in between. The CDR3 nucleotides are TGTGCCAGCACTAAGCCTTGGGAACAAGAGACCCAGTACTTC. Its protein is CASTKPWEQETQYF.

At least ten counts were recorded for this clonotype. This chain uses TRBV6-2 or TRBV6-3 with TRBJ2-3, with a possible D match to TRBD1 (6 bases). V was shortened by 6 bases and J by 1 base, with 14 bases between the two germline ends. CDR3 length: 15 residues. Germline loops: CDR1 MNHEY, CDR2 SVGEGT. Here the CDR3 DNA reads TGTGCCAGCAGGGGGGCAGGGGTCGGCACAGATACGCAGTATTTT. It is translated as CASRGAGVGTDTQYF.

The chain is built from TRBV28 and TRBJ2-6, with 7 bases fitting TRBD1. V was clipped by 10 bases and J by 0 bases; unmatched bases: 9. The germline V gene encodes CDR1 MDHEN and CDR2 SYDVKM. The CDR3 runs to 16 residues. This CDR3 is CAISYRGSSGANVLTF. The CDR3 nucleotides read TGTGCCATTTCATACAGGGGTTCCTCTGGGGCCAACGTCCTGACTTTC.

This clonotype was seen ten or more times. This chain connects TRBV29-1 to TRBJ1-4; D is undetermined. Trimming shortened V by 0 bases and J by 8 bases, and 16 bases separated the two germline ends. The V gene's germline CDR1 is SQVTM and CDR2 ANQGSEA. CDR3 length: 15 amino acids. This CDR3 reads CSVEDSGSTGEKLFF. CDR3 coding DNA: TGCAGCGTTGAAGATTCCGGCAGTACGGGCGAAAAACTGTTTTTT.

Note on this clonotype: Possible read error: a much larger clone is one base away. The CDR3 DNA follows: TGTGCCTGGAGTGTACCGTTGCCGGATTCACCCCTCCACTTT. Residues: CAWSVPLPDSPLHF. V is TRBV30 and J is TRBJ1-6; D unclear. The V end was cut by 0 bases, the J end by 8 bases, with 11 bases between. CDR1 GTSNPN and CDR2 SVGIG come from the germline V gene (reference sequence). The CDR3 is made up of 14 amino acids.

The table lists this clonotype with many counts. This rearrangement joins TRBV12-3 or TRBV12-4 to TRBJ2-5, with TRBD2 matching over 8 bases. The V gene end was trimmed by 6 bases and the J gene end by 6 bases; junction bases not matched to a gene: 15. The CDR3 runs 16 residues. The CDR3 region is CASSRQEAGVRKTQYF. In DNA form, the CDR3 reads TGTGCCAGCAGCAGGCAAGAAGCGGGAGTCAGAAAGACCCAGTACTTC.

This clonotype was observed many times. The CDR3 DNA follows: TGTGCCAGCACCCCGGGGTATAACTATGGCTACACCTTC. It translates to CASTPGYNYGYTF. This sequence joins TRBV28 and TRBJ1-2; D not resolved. CDR1 is MDHEN and CDR2 is SYDVKM in the germline V gene. The CDR3 has 13 residues. V lost 7 bases to trimming and J lost 1 base, with 10 bases between them.

The chain is built from TRBV18 and TRBJ1-1; D uncertain. V was pared by 2 bases and J by 0 bases, with 13 bases between. The germline CDR1 and CDR2 sequences are KGHSH and LQKENI. CDR3 length equals 16 residues. The CDR3 here is CASSPSAPSVNTEAFF. The CDR3 DNA reads as TGTGCCAGCTCACCATCCGCGCCGTCTGTGAACACTGAAGCTTTCTTT.

Concerning this clonotype: A read error may explain this, as a much larger clone is one base away. The conserved phenylalanine or tryptophan is not found at the CDR3 terminus, so this likely reflects a read error. The chain is built from TRBV5-1 and TRBJ1-1; possible D gene TRBD1, 5 bases. The CDR3 sequence is 14 residues long. Germline loops: CDR1 SGHRS, CDR2 YFSETQ. The V gene lost 5 bases and the J gene lost 3 bases, with 14 bases spanning the gap. Written as DNA, the CDR3 is TGCGCCAGCAGATTACGGGGGTTTGACACTGAAGCTTTCCTT. This codes for CASRLRGFDTEAFL.

This clonotype was counted at least ten times. The chain carries TRBV15 and TRBJ1-5; D not certain. V lost 4 bases, J lost 9 bases, and 10 bases lay in between. The CDR3 contains 12 residues. The germline V gene has CDR1 LNHNV and CDR2 YYDKDF (reference sequence). The CDR3 region is CATSNYLGPQHF. The DNA for the CDR3 is TGTGCCACCAGCAACTACTTGGGGCCCCAGCATTTT.

This clonotype has just a few counts. The CDR3 sequence: CASSLVPGTHNEQFF. As DNA, the CDR3 is TGCGCCAGCAGCTTGGTACCGGGGACTCACAATGAGCAGTTCTTC. The chain has TRBV5-1 and TRBJ2-1; D may be TRBD2 (6 bases). Trimming stripped 0 bases from V and 5 bases from J, with 12 bases between. The CDR3 spans 15 residues. Germline CDR1 and CDR2: SGHRS and YFSETQ.

The V gene is TRBV5-1, the J gene TRBJ2-5, with TRBD2 identical over 8 bases. Trimming removed 6 bases from V and 4 bases from J; junction bases left unmatched: 8. This CDR3 is built from 14 residues. Germline lookup yields CDR1 SGHRS and CDR2 YFSETQ. CDR3 in amino acids: CASTLTAGVETQYF. The DNA of the CDR3 is TGCGCCAGCACCTTAACAGCGGGGGTAGAGACCCAGTACTTC.

This clonotype has only a few counts. The chain is built from TRBV2 and TRBJ2-1, with 11 bases lining up with TRBD2. Germline trimming cut 6 bases from V and 8 bases from J; bases unmatched to any gene: 9. This CDR3 is 15 amino acids long. Germline assignment: CDR1 SNHLY and CDR2 FYNNEI. The CDR3 region has the DNA TGTGCCAGCAGAATTACTAGCGGGAGTTCCCATGAGCAGTTCTTC. Its translation is CASRITSGSSHEQFF.

This clonotype has more than one count but fewer than ten. The chain links TRBV10-3 to TRBJ1-2; no clear D. Trimming shortened V by 6 bases and J by 6 bases, and 14 bases separated the two germline ends. Looked up from germline, CDR1 is ENHRY and CDR2 is SYGVKD. The CDR3 consists of 13 residues. The CDR3, as DNA: TGTGCCATCAGGGTTACCCTTCAGGATGGCTACACCTTC. It specifies CAIRVTLQDGYTF.